A selection of T cell receptor beta chains follows, all from one sample in a study of monozygotic twins with inflammatory bowel disease. Each CDR3 protein gets one entry in TCRdb, which reprocessed the 5' RACE reads and gives no DNA. Recorded for this sample: approximately 400,000 distinct CDR3 sequences. The sequenced sample was blood. These receptors came from a human donor with ulcerative colitis or Crohn's disease, or a healthy co-twin of an affected twin (not recorded which). CDR3s include the opening cysteine and the closing phenylalanine or tryptophan. The order of the fields is J gene, V gene, CDR3 protein.

TRBJ1-5 | TRBV6-1 | CASSGGQLNQPQHF
TRBJ2-5 | TRBV27 | CASSSRTNQETQYF
TRBJ2-5 | TRBV14 | CASSQETGPGTQYF
TRBJ2-7 | TRBV5-4 | CASSLPGVVYEQYF
TRBJ2-5 | TRBV5-6 | CASSQGTAQETQYF
TRBJ2-7 | TRBV27 | CASSRTGHEQYF
TRBJ2-1 | TRBV19 | CASRIGLAGQNNEQFF
TRBJ2-1 | TRBV12-5 | CASGLGQSNYNEQFF
TRBJ1-3 | TRBV29-1 | CSVLRGSGNTIYF
TRBJ2-3 | TRBV20-1 | CSVDPRAGRTDTQYF
TRBJ2-2 | TRBV5-1 | CASSFQQGNTGELFF
TRBJ2-1 | TRBV20-1 | CSAVGTPNEQFF
TRBJ1-3 | TRBV6-2/TRBV6-3 | CASSPRFGQGAITSGNTIYF
TRBJ1-4 | TRBV7-9 | CASSLDRSNEKLFF
TRBJ1-3 | TRBV3-1 | CASSQEGVSGNTIYF
TRBJ2-1 | TRBV5-1 | CASSHYWDRGDPNEQFF
TRBJ2-7 | TRBV7-2 | CASSLTSGAPYEQYF
TRBJ2-7 | TRBV4-1 | CASSQVARSYEQYF
TRBJ2-5 | TRBV20-1 | CSAMKLVRETQYF
TRBJ2-7 | TRBV29-1 | CSVSTGTSFGEQYF
TRBJ1-2 | TRBV2 | CASSEMSGHLKRRGYTF
TRBJ1-1 | TRBV20-1 | CSAPGGGIAEAFF
TRBJ2-2 | TRBV5-1 | CASSLMTGGNTGELFF
TRBJ1-6 | TRBV3-1 | CATSQSRESPLHF
TRBJ2-1 | TRBV7-9 | CASGGTDDLNEQFF
TRBJ2-5 | TRBV7-2 | CASSLARREGTQYF
TRBJ2-2 | TRBV7-2 | CASSLERPGELFF
TRBJ1-1 | TRBV27 | CASSSPFGQGRPEAFF
TRBJ2-7 | TRBV10-3 | CAISIRTSSYEQYF
TRBJ1-5 | TRBV7-2 | CASSSGDGSVRPQHF
TRBJ1-1 | TRBV7-9 | CATTWDPRTEAFF
TRBJ1-2 | TRBV7-2 | CASSERLDRFSGYTF
TRBJ1-2 | TRBV3-1 | CASSQPGRGGYGYTF
TRBJ2-3 | TRBV11-2 | CASSSGPGRADTQYF
TRBJ2-3 | TRBV5-1 | CASSLLSQATTDTQYF
TRBJ2-3 | TRBV5-1 | CASSLGERTDTQYF
TRBJ1-2 | TRBV4-1 | CASSQAARQGHYGYTF
TRBJ2-3 | TRBV20-1 | CEVPSDLGTTQYF
TRBJ1-1 | TRBV28 | CASGTTGNTEAFF
TRBJ2-3 | TRBV28 | CASSSGGRDTQYF
TRBJ2-5 | TRBV5-1 | CASSDSLAGAFQETQYF
TRBJ1-6 | TRBV5-6 | CASSLSGNNSPLHF
TRBJ2-2 | TRBV20-1 | CSASGRGEPGELFF
TRBJ2-3 | TRBV28 | CASSSGQGSTDTQYF
TRBJ2-1 | TRBV12-3/TRBV12-4 | CASSLVTSGRYNEQFF
TRBJ2-1 | TRBV7-2 | CASSLIPGLAHNEQFF
TRBJ1-4 | TRBV2 | CASSGAGKEKLFF
TRBJ2-1 | TRBV5-4 | CASSLNSVIPNEQFF
TRBJ2-5 | TRBV15 | CATSREASAQETQYF
TRBJ2-3 | TRBV9 | CASSARTRGDTQYF
TRBJ2-1 | TRBV2 | CASSEPGLAGVNEQFF
TRBJ1-2 | TRBV5-5 | CASSLAQGAEFRGYTF
TRBJ1-6 | TRBV27 | CASSPDRGSPLHF